The clone carrying this TCR beta chain was recorded once. The data derive from a study of CD8+ T cells in alopecia areata. The CDR3 has 11 amino acids. Germline CDR1 reads MNHNY; CDR2 reads SVGAGI (reference sequence). The germline V and J ends were trimmed by 8 bases and 8 bases, with 10 bases remaining between them. Specified treatment: oral pan-JAK inhibitor, 5-10 mg twice daily. RNA was extracted and reverse transcribed into cDNA as the sequencing template. TCRdb's table, derived via immunoSEQ multiplex PCR, lists solely in-frame clones and lacks some. The table lists fewer than 250,000 clones, about 60% of them singletons.

This chain connects TRBV6-6 to TRBJ1-5; a weak D match, TRBD1 (5 bases). The sequencing here drew on CD4+ T cells sorted from blood, taken at week 4, from a patient treated with tofacitinib. The origin of this receptor is a human donor with alopecia areata. The CDR3 is CASSVGEPQHF. The CDR3 region has the DNA TGTGCCAGCTCGGTAGGGGAGCCCCAGCATTTT.